These 20 T cell receptor beta chains share one sample of origin, sequenced in a study of blood T cell repertoires in COVID-19. Repertoires were generated with immunoSEQ multiplex PCR, while TCRdb's copy carries only in-frame clones and drops some. The data show about 72,000 clones, with 70% to 90% seen just once and roughly 29% held by the top ten. The sequenced sample consisted of peripheral blood. The receptors originated from a middle-aged man with acute or convalescent COVID-19.

The V and J genes are TRBV10-2 and TRBJ1-1; a weak D match, TRBD1 (5 bases). The CDR3 has 17 amino acids. Trimming removed 4 bases at V and 4 bases at J, with 22 bases between. The germline V gene encodes CDR1 WSHSY and CDR2 SAAADI. The CDR3 protein is CASSGGLISGVSTEAFF. DNA of the CDR3: TGCGCCAGCAGTGGGGGGTTGATATCGGGGGTTTCCACTGAAGCTTTCTTT.

This chain uses TRBV11-2 with TRBJ2-7; weak D call: TRBD1 (5 bases). Germline CDR1 reads SGHAT; CDR2 reads FQNNGV. With 3 bases removed from V and 2 bases from J, the gap between germline ends came to 11 bases. The CDR3 length is 14 residues. The CDR3, as DNA: TGTGCCAGCAGCTTGGCAGGGAAGCCCTACGAGCAGTACTTC. Its translation is CASSLAGKPYEQYF.

The chain links TRBV5-6 to TRBJ1-6, with D hard to call. CDR1 SGHDT and CDR2 YYEEEE come from the germline V gene. The CDR3 sequence is 14 residues long. V gave up 2 bases and J gave up 4 bases, with 7 bases separating them. CDR3 in DNA: TGTGCCAGCAGCTTTCAGGCTTATAATTCACCCCTCCACTTT. Translating it yields CASSFQAYNSPLHF.

V usage is TRBV19 and J usage is TRBJ1-5; TRBD1 might be the D (5 bases). V lost 4 bases and J 4 bases, leaving 8 bases between the germline ends. The CDR3 length is 13 residues. From germline, CDR1 is LNHDA and CDR2 SQIVND (reference sequence). The CDR3 DNA follows: TGTGCCAGTAGTACTGACAGAAATCAGCCCCAGCATTTT. Its protein is CASSTDRNQPQHF.

The DNA of the CDR3 is TGTGCCAGCAGTGATCGAAACAAAGAGACCCAGTACTTC. Translating gives CASSDRNKETQYF. The chain uses TRBV25-1 and TRBJ2-5; D is unclear. V lost 3 bases, J lost 3 bases, and 8 bases lay in between. The CDR3 has 13 residues. CDR1 is MGHDK, CDR2 SYGVNS, per germline.

The rearrangement joins TRBV4-2 to TRBJ1-3; 10 bases align to TRBD1. This CDR3 has 21 amino acids. Germline V gene data show CDR1 as LGHNA and CDR2 as YNFKEQ. Germline trimming cut 3 bases from V and 2 bases from J; bases unmatched to any gene: 19. The CDR3, as DNA: TGTGCCAGCAGCCAGGAGGCCCCGCAGGGGAGAGGACAGGGGGCTGGAAACACCATATATTTT. Its translation is CASSQEAPQGRGQGAGNTIYF.

This clone was recorded once. The gene calls are TRBV18 and TRBJ2-5; 12 bases are shared with TRBD2. The junction had 15 bases not matched to a gene; V was cut back by 5 bases and J by 5 bases. The CDR3 has 18 amino acids. The V gene's germline CDR1 is KGHSH and CDR2 LQKENI. The CDR3 DNA reads as TGTGCCAGCTCAGCGTCGTCGAAACTAGCGGGGGGTCTGGAGACCCAGTACTTC. As protein: CASSASSKLAGGLETQYF.

In its sample, this clone was seen once. The chain recombines TRBV29-1 with TRBJ1-2, with D perhaps TRBD1 (5 bases). CDR1 is SQVTM and CDR2 is ANQGSEA in the germline V gene. V dropped 6 bases and J dropped 3 bases, with 14 bases sitting between them. The CDR3 spans 13 residues. The CDR3 DNA reads as TGCAGCGTCCGGGGGGGTCAAGACTATGGCTACACCTTC. This codes for CSVRGGQDYGYTF.

The chain employs TRBV7-9 and TRBJ1-1; the match to TRBD1 covers 9 bases. The J segment lost 3 bases and the V segment lost 1 base, leaving 12 bases of the junction unmatched. The CDR3 has 18 residues. From germline, CDR1 is SEHNR and CDR2 FQNEAQ (reference sequence). CDR3 sequence: CASSLETGTGREDTEAFF. The CDR3 coding sequence is TGTGCCAGCAGCTTAGAAACCGGGACAGGGAGGGAGGACACTGAAGCTTTCTTT.

A few counts support this clone. V usage is TRBV5-4 and J usage is TRBJ1-3; D is perhaps TRBD1 (5 bases). This CDR3 comprises 14 residues. The germline V and J ends were trimmed by 3 bases and 1 base, with 8 bases remaining between them. From germline, CDR1 is SGHNT and CDR2 YYREEE (reference sequence). CDR3 loop: CASSSGLSGNTIYF. CDR3 DNA sequence: TGTGCCAGCAGCTCAGGGTTGTCTGGAAACACCATATATTTT.

The rearrangement uses TRBV7-6 and TRBJ2-1; TRBD2 might be the D (6 bases). The CDR3 extends over 16 amino acids. Trimming took 5 bases from V and 0 from J, leaving 14 bases between them. Germline assignment: CDR1 SGHVS and CDR2 FNYEAQ. The CDR3 spells CASSNPLTSSYNEQFF. The CDR3 DNA reads TGTGCCAGCAGCAACCCCTTGACTAGCTCCTACAATGAGCAGTTCTTC.

This chain connects TRBV27 to TRBJ1-5; TRBD1 might be the D (6 bases). Between the trimmed V and J ends, which lost 3 bases and 0 bases, there was a span of 24 bases. The CDR3 runs to 20 residues. The V gene's germline CDR1 is MNHEY and CDR2 SMNVEV (reference sequence). The CDR3 loop reads CASSLPRGERRRNSNQPQHF. The CDR3 nucleotides are TGTGCCAGCAGTTTGCCCAGGGGAGAGAGGAGGAGAAATAGCAATCAGCCCCAGCATTTT.

The chain carries TRBV5-6 and TRBJ2-5, with D hard to call. This CDR3 contains 15 residues. Trimming pared 0 bases from V and 5 bases from J, leaving 14 bases between. CDR1 is SGHDT, CDR2 YYEEEE, per germline. DNA of the CDR3: TGTGCCAGCAGCTTGGGACGGCAGGCCCTCGAGACCCAGTACTTC. Encoded protein: CASSLGRQALETQYF.

This chain joins TRBV11-2 and TRBJ2-3, with TRBD1 as a possible D gene (6 bases). The V end was cut by 1 base, the J end by 6 bases, with 8 bases between. The CDR3 has 13 amino acids. Germline V gene lookup returns CDR1 SGHAT and CDR2 FQNNGV. The CDR3 DNA reads TGTGCCAGCAGCTTAGGGACAGCTGATACGCAGTATTTT. This encodes CASSLGTADTQYF.

The chain joins TRBV6-5 to TRBJ1-1; D gene unclear. The CDR3 sequence is 12 residues long. Germline CDR1 is MNHEY and CDR2 is SVGAGI. The V end lost 5 bases, the J end lost 11 bases, and 15 bases lay between the germline ends. In nucleotides, the CDR3 is TGTGCCAGCAGTAACGGGGTTGAGGACGCTTTCTTT. Translating it yields CASSNGVEDAFF.

The chain joins TRBV18 to TRBJ1-1; TRBD1 agrees at 12 bases. The germline V gene has CDR1 KGHSH and CDR2 LQKENI. The CDR3 extends over 17 amino acids. V lost 0 bases to trimming and J lost 1 base; unmatched junction nucleotides: 3. The CDR3 spells CASSPPGQGARNTEAFF. The CDR3 DNA is TGTGCCAGCTCACCACCGGGACAGGGGGCGCGGAACACTGAAGCTTTCTTT.

The chain recombines TRBV7-9 with TRBJ2-1, with 9 bases aligning to TRBD1. The V gene end was trimmed by 4 bases and the J gene end by 6 bases; junction bases not matched to a gene: 7. Germline V gene sequence: CDR1 SEHNR, CDR2 FQNEAQ (reference sequence). CDR3 size: 15 residues. The CDR3 sequence is CASSSGTGMINEQFF. The CDR3 DNA reads as TGTGCCAGCAGCTCCGGGACAGGGATGATCAATGAGCAGTTCTTC.

The chain couples TRBV6-1 to TRBJ1-6; 11 bases align to TRBD1. The CDR3 runs 18 residues. Germline V lookup: CDR1 MNHNS, CDR2 SASEGT. V trimming: 3 bases; J trimming: 10 bases; junction bases outside the gene matches: 14. The CDR3 DNA follows: TGTGCCAGCAGTGACCATCCACCGGGACAGGGGGGTGGGTCACCCCTCCACTTT. It yields the protein CASSDHPPGQGGGSPLHF.

This clone was observed a few times. The chain uses TRBV5-6 and TRBJ2-7, with TRBD1 matching 7 bases. Trimming cost V 1 base and J 9 bases; bases outside gene matches: 10. This CDR3 spans 14 amino acids. From germline, CDR1 is SGHDT and CDR2 YYEEEE. CDR3 in amino acids: CASSLIEGAQVQYF. The CDR3 region has the DNA TGTGCCAGCAGCTTGATCGAGGGGGCGCAGGTGCAGTACTTC.

This chain joins TRBV24-1 and TRBJ2-5, with 8 bases that match TRBD1. This CDR3 is built from 14 residues. V lost 6 bases to trimming and J lost 1 base; unmatched junction nucleotides: 3. The germline gives CDR1 KGHDR, CDR2 SFDVKD. DNA of the CDR3: TGTGCCACCAGTTCACAGGGGGGCCAAGAGACCCAGTACTTC. Its translation is CATSSQGGQETQYF.